These 14 T cell receptor beta chains came from one sample sequenced in a study of blood T cell repertoires in COVID-19. Sequencing used immunoSEQ multiplex PCR; TCRdb keeps in-frame clones, though not all of them. The sample records 300,000 to 450,000 clones, around nine tenths being singletons. Material for sequencing was peripheral blood. The source of these receptors is a human donor in a cohort sampled during active COVID-19.

This chain uses TRBV15 with TRBJ2-4, with D hard to call. The CDR3 covers 15 residues. The germline V gene has CDR1 LNHNV and CDR2 YYDKDF (reference sequence). V lost 5 bases to trimming and J lost 0 bases, with 11 bases between them. CDR3 in DNA: TGTGCCACCAGCCCCCGGCGAGGAGCCAAAAACATTCAGTACTTC. Encoded protein: CATSPRRGAKNIQYF.

This clone was picked up one time. The chain is built from TRBV21-1 and TRBJ2-2; TRBD2 is the table's D call and was not checked against the DNA. TRBV21-1 is described as a pseudogene. This CDR3 has 14 amino acids. CDR3 amino acids: CADEAGGNTGELFF. The CDR3 DNA sequence: TGTGCAGACGAGGCGGGAGGGAACACCGGGGAGCTGTTTTTT.

The J gene is TRBJ1-6, the V gene TRBV7-2; no definite D call. Per the germline V gene, CDR1 is SGHTA and CDR2 is FQGNSA. Trimming shortened V by 1 base and J by 6 bases, and 7 bases separated the two germline ends. The CDR3 spans 14 residues. The CDR3 is CASSLGGGNSPLHF. As DNA, the CDR3 is TGTGCCAGCAGCTTAGGGGGAGGTAATTCACCCCTCCACTTT.

J is TRBJ2-5 and V is TRBV27; D gene unclear. CDR1 and CDR2 from the germline V gene are MNHEY and SMNVEV (reference sequence). Deletions cut 5 bases from V and 1 base from J, with 5 bases between. The CDR3 runs to 12 residues. The chain's CDR3 is CASSPVQETQYF. The DNA for the CDR3 is TGTGCCAGCAGTCCCGTCCAAGAGACCCAGTACTTC.

This clone has just one count. V and J are TRBV7-6 and TRBJ1-1; no definite D call. The CDR3 has 17 residues. V lost 4 bases and J 0 bases, leaving 18 bases between the germline ends. CDR1 and CDR2 from the germline V gene are SGHVS and FNYEAQ. CDR3 region: CASSYSERLGMNTEAFF. Written as DNA, the CDR3 is TGTGCCAGCAGCTACTCGGAAAGGCTGGGCATGAACACTGAAGCTTTCTTT.

The chain carries TRBV30 and TRBJ2-2; D may be TRBD1 (6 bases). The CDR3 runs to 15 residues. Germline lookup yields CDR1 GTSNPN and CDR2 SVGIG (reference sequence). Trimming pared 2 bases from V and 1 base from J, leaving 11 bases between. CDR3: CAWSQPDRNTGELFF. DNA for the CDR3: TGTGCCTGGAGTCAGCCGGACAGGAACACCGGGGAGCTGTTTTTT.

V and J are TRBV28 and TRBJ2-1, with 12 bases aligning to TRBD2. CDR1 and CDR2 (germline): MDHEN, SYDVKM. This CDR3 is 15 amino acids long. V shed 5 bases and J 9 bases; nucleotides not matched to a gene: 8. CDR3 in DNA: TGTGCCAGCAGTCTTAGACTAGCGGGAGTGGGTGAGCAGTTCTTC. Its protein is CASSLRLAGVGEQFF.

This rearrangement joins TRBV7-8 to TRBJ2-7, with 9 bases aligning to TRBD1. After removal of 1 base from V and 6 bases from J, the junction contained 13 bases not matched to a gene. Germline V gene data show CDR1 as SGHVS and CDR2 as FQNEAQ. The CDR3 spans 17 residues. This CDR3 is CASSLDRGPGAIVEQYF. The CDR3 nucleotides are TGTGCCAGCAGCTTAGACAGGGGGCCTGGGGCTATTGTCGAGCAGTACTTC.

V usage is TRBV19 and J usage is TRBJ1-2, with D possibly being TRBD1 (5 bases). CDR1 and CDR2 (germline): LNHDA, SQIVND (reference sequence). The germline V and J ends were trimmed by 4 bases and 1 base, with 10 bases remaining between them. This CDR3 has 14 amino acids. As DNA, the CDR3 is TGTGCCAGTAGTACTCAGGGACTTAACTATGGCTACACCTTC. The encoded protein is CASSTQGLNYGYTF.

Of note for this clone: One end of the junction varies from germline; a read error may be responsible. V is TRBV7-7 and J is TRBJ1-6, with 12 bases lining up with TRBD1. CDR3 length: 17 residues. In germline, CDR1 is SSHAT, CDR2 FNYEAQ (reference sequence). Here the CDR3 DNA reads TGTGCTAGCAGCTACTGGGGACAGGGGGCCAAAAATTCACCCCTCCACTTT. Translated: CASSYWGQGAKNSPLHF.

V and J are TRBV11-1 and TRBJ1-5; no clear D. There are 13 residues in the CDR3. Trimming took 5 bases from V and 7 from J, leaving 12 bases between them. Germline CDR1 SGHAT, CDR2 FQDESV (reference sequence). This CDR3 reads CASSPEAGQPQHF. CDR3 in DNA: TGTGCCAGCAGCCCAGAGGCGGGACAGCCCCAGCATTTT.

The chain uses TRBV18 and TRBJ1-2, with 12 bases matching TRBD1. This CDR3 region has 16 residues. The germline CDR1 and CDR2 sequences are KGHSH and LQKENI. Trimming took 3 bases from V and 7 from J; bases not matched to a gene: 9. CDR3 in amino acids: CASSPGTGGARSGYTF. Here the CDR3 DNA reads TGTGCCAGCTCACCCGGGACAGGGGGCGCCCGTAGTGGCTACACCTTC.

The V and J genes are TRBV7-9 and TRBJ2-1; D not certain. CDR1 and CDR2 (germline): SEHNR, FQNEAQ (reference sequence). V lost 5 bases, J lost 2 bases, and 13 bases lay in between. The CDR3 runs to 15 residues. CDR3 in amino acids: CASSPSTPTYNEQFF. The DNA for the CDR3 is TGTGCCAGCAGCCCTTCGACACCTACCTACAATGAGCAGTTCTTC.

The chain recombines TRBV10-3 with TRBJ1-2; no clear D gene. Trimming took off 2 bases at V and 0 bases at J, with 10 bases between the two ends. The germline gives CDR1 ENHRY, CDR2 SYGVKD. This CDR3 has 15 amino acids. The CDR3 protein is CAISEGQAANYGYTF. DNA of the CDR3: TGTGCCATCAGTGAGGGCCAGGCAGCTAACTATGGCTACACCTTC.